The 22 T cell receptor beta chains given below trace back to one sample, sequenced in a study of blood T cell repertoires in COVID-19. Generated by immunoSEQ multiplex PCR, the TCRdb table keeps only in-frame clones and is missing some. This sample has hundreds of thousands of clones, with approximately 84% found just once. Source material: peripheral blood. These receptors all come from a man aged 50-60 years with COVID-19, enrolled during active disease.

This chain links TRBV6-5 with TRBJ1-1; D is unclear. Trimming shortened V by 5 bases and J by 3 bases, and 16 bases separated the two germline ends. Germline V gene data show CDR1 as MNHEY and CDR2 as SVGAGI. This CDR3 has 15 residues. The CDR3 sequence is CASSHPHGSDTEAFF. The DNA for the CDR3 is TGTGCCAGCAGTCATCCGCACGGGTCGGACACTGAAGCTTTCTTT.

The CDR3 is CASSGLQGTALRETQYF. For the CDR3, the DNA is TGTGCCAGCAGCGGATTACAGGGGACAGCCCTTCGAGAGACCCAGTACTTC. The chain uses TRBV9 and TRBJ2-5; 7 nucleotides match TRBD1. Per the germline V gene, CDR1 is SGDLS and CDR2 is YYNGEE. The CDR3 runs 17 residues. V lost 3 bases, J lost 4 bases, and 15 bases stayed unmatched. The entire variable domain, with the rest obtained from reference TRBV9 and TRBJ2-5, is as follows: DSGVTQTPKHLITATGQRVTLRCSPRSGDLSVYWYQQSLDQGLQFLIQYYNGEERAKGNILERFSAQQFPDLHSELNLSSLELGDSALYFCASSGLQGTALRETQYFGPGTRLLVL.

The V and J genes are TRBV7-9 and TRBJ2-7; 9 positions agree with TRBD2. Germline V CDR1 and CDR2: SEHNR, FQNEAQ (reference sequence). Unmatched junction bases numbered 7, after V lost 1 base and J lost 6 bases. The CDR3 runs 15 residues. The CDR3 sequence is CASSLGTSVSSEQYF. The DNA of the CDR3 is TGTGCCAGCAGCTTAGGGACTAGCGTCTCGAGCGAGCAGTACTTC.

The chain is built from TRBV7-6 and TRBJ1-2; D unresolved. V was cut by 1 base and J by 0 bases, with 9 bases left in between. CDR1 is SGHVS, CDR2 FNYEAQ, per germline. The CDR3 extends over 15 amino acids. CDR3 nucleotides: TGTGCCAGCAGCTTAGGGACTGGACCTAACTATGGCTACACCTTC. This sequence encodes CASSLGTGPNYGYTF.

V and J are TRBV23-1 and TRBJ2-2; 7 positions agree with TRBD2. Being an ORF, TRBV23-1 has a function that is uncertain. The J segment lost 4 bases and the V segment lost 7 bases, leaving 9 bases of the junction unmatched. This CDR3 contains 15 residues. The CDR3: CASTDRGVGTGELFF. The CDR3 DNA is TGCGCCAGCACGGATCGGGGGGTAGGCACCGGGGAGCTGTTTTTT.

Here the CDR3 DNA reads TGTGCCAGCAGTCAACATCCTTCGGGACAGGTCGTATTATCGGGCGAGCAGTACTTC. Protein: CASSQHPSGQVVLSGEQYF. V gene TRBV6-6 combines with J gene TRBJ2-7, with 8 nucleotides matching TRBD1. V lost 5 bases, J lost 6 bases, and 24 bases stayed unmatched. The CDR3 sequence is 19 residues long. Germline V gene data show CDR1 as MNHNY and CDR2 as SVGAGI (reference sequence).

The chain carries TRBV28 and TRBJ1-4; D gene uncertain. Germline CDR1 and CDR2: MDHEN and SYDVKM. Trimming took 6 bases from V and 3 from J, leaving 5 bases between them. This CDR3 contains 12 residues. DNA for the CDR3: TGTGCCAGCAGCCGCGCTAATGAAAAACTGTTTTTT. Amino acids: CASSRANEKLFF. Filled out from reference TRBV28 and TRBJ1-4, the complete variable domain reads DVKVTQSSRYLVKRTGEKVFLECVQDMDHENMFWYRQDPGLGLRLIYFSYDVKMKEKGDIPEGYSVSREKKERFSLILESASTNQTSMYLCASSRANEKLFFGSGTQLSVL.

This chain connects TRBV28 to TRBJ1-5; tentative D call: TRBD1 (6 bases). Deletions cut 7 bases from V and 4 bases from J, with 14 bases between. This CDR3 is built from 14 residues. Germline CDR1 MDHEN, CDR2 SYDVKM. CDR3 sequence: CASKTGPRNQPQHF. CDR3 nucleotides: TGTGCCAGCAAAACAGGGCCTCGGAATCAGCCCCAGCATTTT.

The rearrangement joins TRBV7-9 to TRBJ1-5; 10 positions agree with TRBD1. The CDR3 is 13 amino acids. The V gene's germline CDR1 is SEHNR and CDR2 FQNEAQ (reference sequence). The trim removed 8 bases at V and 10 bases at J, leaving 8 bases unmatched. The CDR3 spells CASGTGEVRPQHF. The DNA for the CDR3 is TGTGCCAGCGGGACAGGGGAGGTTAGACCCCAGCATTTT.

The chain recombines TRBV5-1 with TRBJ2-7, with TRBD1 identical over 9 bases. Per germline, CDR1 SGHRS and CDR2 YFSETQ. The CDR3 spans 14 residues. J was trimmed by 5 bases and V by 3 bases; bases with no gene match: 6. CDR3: CASSSRDRVHEQYF. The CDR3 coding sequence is TGCGCCAGCAGCTCCCGGGACAGGGTCCACGAGCAGTACTTC.

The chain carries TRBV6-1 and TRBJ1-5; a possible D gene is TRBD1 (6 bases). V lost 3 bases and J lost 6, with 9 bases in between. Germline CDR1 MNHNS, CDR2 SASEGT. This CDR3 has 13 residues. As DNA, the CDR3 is TGTGCCAGCAGTGAGGGGGGGCCTCAGCCCCAGCATTTT. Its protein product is CASSEGGPQPQHF.

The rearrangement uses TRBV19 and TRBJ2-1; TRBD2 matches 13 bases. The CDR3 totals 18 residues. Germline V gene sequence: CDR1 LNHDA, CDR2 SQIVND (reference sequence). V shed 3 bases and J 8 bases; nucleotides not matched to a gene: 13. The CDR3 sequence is CASSIGLAGETGWDEQFF. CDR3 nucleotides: TGTGCCAGTAGTATTGGACTAGCGGGAGAAACGGGGTGGGATGAGCAGTTCTTC.

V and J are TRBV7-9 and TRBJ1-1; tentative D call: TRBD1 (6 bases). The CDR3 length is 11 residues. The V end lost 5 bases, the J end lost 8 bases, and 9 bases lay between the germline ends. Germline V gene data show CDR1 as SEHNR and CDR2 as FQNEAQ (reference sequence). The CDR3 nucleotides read TGTGCCAGCAGCCCAGACAGGGAAGCTTTCTTT. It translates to CASSPDREAFF.

CDR3 loop: CASSRPRGLAGETQETQYF. The CDR3, as DNA: TGTGCCAGCAGCCGTCCCAGGGGACTAGCGGGGGAAACCCAAGAGACCCAGTACTTC. The gene calls are TRBV7-9 and TRBJ2-5, with 14 bases matching TRBD2. The CDR3 has 19 amino acids. Germline assignment: CDR1 SEHNR and CDR2 FQNEAQ (reference sequence). V lost 5 bases and J lost 1; bases outside the gene matches: 12.

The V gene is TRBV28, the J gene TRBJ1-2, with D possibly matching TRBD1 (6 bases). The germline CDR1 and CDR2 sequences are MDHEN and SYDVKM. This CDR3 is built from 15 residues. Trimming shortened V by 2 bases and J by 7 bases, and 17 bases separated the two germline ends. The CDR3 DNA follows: TGTGCCAGCAGTTTAGGTGGGGGCGCTTTCCTTGGCTACACCTTC. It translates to CASSLGGGAFLGYTF.

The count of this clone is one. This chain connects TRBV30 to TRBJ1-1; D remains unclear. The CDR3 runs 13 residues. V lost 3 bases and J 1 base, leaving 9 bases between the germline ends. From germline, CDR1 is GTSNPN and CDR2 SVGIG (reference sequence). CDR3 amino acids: CAWRRTANTEAFF. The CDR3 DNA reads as TGTGCCTGGAGGCGCACCGCGAACACTGAAGCTTTCTTT.

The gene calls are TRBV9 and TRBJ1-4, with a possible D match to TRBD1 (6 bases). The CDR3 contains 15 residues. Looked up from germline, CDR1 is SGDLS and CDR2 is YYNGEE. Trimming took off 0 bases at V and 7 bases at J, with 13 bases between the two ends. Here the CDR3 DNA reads TGTGCCAGCAGCGTAGAGGGGGTTATTGGTGAAAAACTGTTTTTT. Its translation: CASSVEGVIGEKLFF. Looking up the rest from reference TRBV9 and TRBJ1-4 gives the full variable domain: DSGVTQTPKHLITATGQRVTLRCSPRSGDLSVYWYQQSLDQGLQFLIQYYNGEERAKGNILERFSAQQFPDLHSELNLSSLELGDSALYFCASSVEGVIGEKLFFGSGTQLSVL.

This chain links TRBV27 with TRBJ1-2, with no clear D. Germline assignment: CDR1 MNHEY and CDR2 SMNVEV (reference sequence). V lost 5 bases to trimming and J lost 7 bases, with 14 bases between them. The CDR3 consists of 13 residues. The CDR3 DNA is TGTGCCAGCAGTCGTACAGCGGATAGTGGCTACACCTTC. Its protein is CASSRTADSGYTF.

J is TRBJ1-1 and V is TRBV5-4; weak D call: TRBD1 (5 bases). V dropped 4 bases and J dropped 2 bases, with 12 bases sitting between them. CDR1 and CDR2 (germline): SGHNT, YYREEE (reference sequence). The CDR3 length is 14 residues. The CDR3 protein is CASSQQTVNTEAFF. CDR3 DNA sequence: TGTGCCAGCAGCCAACAGACAGTAAACACTGAAGCTTTCTTT.

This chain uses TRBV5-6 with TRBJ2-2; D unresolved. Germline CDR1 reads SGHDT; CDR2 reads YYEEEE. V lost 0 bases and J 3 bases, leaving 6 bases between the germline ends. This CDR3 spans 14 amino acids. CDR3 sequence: CASSLVTYTGELFF. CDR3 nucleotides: TGTGCCAGCAGCTTGGTTACTTACACCGGGGAGCTGTTTTTT.

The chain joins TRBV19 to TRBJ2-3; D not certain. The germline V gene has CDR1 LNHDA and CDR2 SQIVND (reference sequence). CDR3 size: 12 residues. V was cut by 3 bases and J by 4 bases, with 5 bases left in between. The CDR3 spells CASSIPADTQYF. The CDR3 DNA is TGTGCCAGTAGTATCCCAGCAGATACGCAGTATTTT.

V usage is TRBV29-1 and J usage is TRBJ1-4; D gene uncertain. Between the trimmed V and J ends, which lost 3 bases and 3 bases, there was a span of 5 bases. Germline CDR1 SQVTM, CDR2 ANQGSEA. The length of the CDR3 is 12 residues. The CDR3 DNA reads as TGCAGCGTTGAGGAGCCTAATGAAAAACTGTTTTTT. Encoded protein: CSVEEPNEKLFF.